These T cell receptor beta chains were read from a single sample in a study of cytomegalovirus exposure and HLA in healthy donors. Measured with immunoSEQ multiplex PCR; TCRdb has only the in-frame clones, and not every one. The table records fewer than 120,000 clones, over 60% of them present only once. Source material: PBMCs. The source of these receptors is a woman aged 30 to 39 in good health and CMV-seronegative. CDR3s include the opening cysteine and the closing phenylalanine or tryptophan. The D gene is left open where the match is weak. Where a row states a size, it is once, few, many or the class of an expanded clone; other rows omit it.

TRBJ2-7	TRBD2	TRBV15	-	TGTGCCACCAGCAGAGATGAAGCGGGAGCCCCCATCGAGCAGTACTTC	CATSRDEAGAPIEQYF
TRBJ2-7	-	TRBV5-1	-	TGCGCCAGCAGATCCGGGCCTCAAGCGGGCGAGCAGTACTTC	CASRSGPQAGEQYF
TRBJ1-1	-	TRBV6-1	once	TGTGCCAGCAGTGAAGAGGGGGACACTGAAGCTTTCTTT	CASSEEGDTEAFF
TRBJ1-2	-	TRBV29-1	-	TGCAGCGTTGAAGGGAGAGGCAGAAACTATGGCTACACCTTC	CSVEGRGRNYGYTF
TRBJ1-5	-	TRBV2	-	TGTGCCAGCGAGCGACTGAAAAGCAGCAATCAGCCCCAGCATTTT	CASERLKSSNQPQHF
TRBJ1-2	TRBD1	TRBV6-6	-	TGTGCCAGCAGCGCGACAGGGGCCTATGGCTACACCTTC	CASSATGAYGYTF
TRBJ2-5	-	TRBV29-1	-	TGCAGCGGCGGAGGGGGCCGGGAGACCCAGTACTTC	CSGGGGRETQYF
TRBJ2-5	-	TRBV29-1	few	TGCAGCGTTGAAGCGGGGTCTGAGACCCAGTACTTC	CSVEAGSETQYF
TRBJ1-1	-	TRBV28	-	TGTGCCAGCAGTTTCCCGGGGACGGGGGGCACTGAAGCTTTCTTT	CASSFPGTGGTEAFF
TRBJ2-7	-	TRBV28	-	TGTGCCAGCAGTCCTACAGGGTTCGCCTACGAGCAGTACTTC	CASSPTGFAYEQYF
TRBJ2-7	-	TRBV29-1	-	TGCAGCGTTGACGGGGCAGGGGGGACTAGAGAGCAGTACTTC	CSVDGAGGTREQYF
TRBJ2-1	TRBD2	TRBV7-8	-	TGTGCCAGCAGCTTAGCGTGGGGTAGCGGGAGGGCCTCTGAGCAGTTCTTC	CASSLAWGSGRASEQFF
TRBJ1-2	-	TRBV7-9	-	TGTGCCAGCAGCCAACGGGGTCCCCCAGCCTTC	CASSQRGPPAF
TRBJ1-1	-	TRBV29-1	-	TGCAGCGTTGAAAGGAGAGGACTTGGAGGAGGTGAAGCTTTCTTT	CSVERRGLGGGEAFF
TRBJ1-2	-	TRBV4-3	-	TGCGCCAGCAGCCAAGTCAATTATCAGACAGGCGTTCGAGATGGCTACACCTTC	CASSQVNYQTGVRDGYTF
TRBJ2-7	-	TRBV4-2	-	TGTGCCAGCAGCCCGACCTTGGGGGGACCCTACGAGCAGTACTTC	CASSPTLGGPYEQYF
TRBJ1-5	-	TRBV15	-	TGTGCCACCAGCAGAATGGGGGACACCAAGCCCCAGCATTTT	CATSRMGDTKPQHF
TRBJ2-7	TRBD1	TRBV6-5	-	TGTGCCAGCAGGCCCGGACAGGACTCCTACGAGCAGTACTTC	CASRPGQDSYEQYF
TRBJ1-1	-	TRBV30	-	TGTGCCTGGAGTGTAGCGGAGAACACTGAAGCTTTCTTT	CAWSVAENTEAFF
TRBJ2-1	-	TRBV7-3	once	TGTGCCAGCAGCCGGTCTAGCTCCGCCTACAATGAGCAGTTCTTC	CASSRSSSAYNEQFF
TRBJ2-7	-	TRBV30	-	TGTGCCTGGAGTCACTTGAGAGCCTACGAGCAGTACTTC	CAWSHLRAYEQYF
TRBJ1-2	TRBD1	TRBV4-3	-	TGCGCCAGCAGCCAAGAGTTGTCCGGGACAGTGGATGGCTACACCTTC	CASSQELSGTVDGYTF
TRBJ2-2	-	TRBV20-1	-	TGCAGTGCTAGAACAACCGGGGAGCTGTTTTTT	CSARTTGELFF
TRBJ2-7	TRBD1	TRBV27	-	TGTGCCAGCAGCCCCTCGACAGGGTCCCACTACGAGCAGTACTTC	CASSPSTGSHYEQYF
TRBJ1-1	-	TRBV7-8	-	TGTGCCAGCAGCATAACAGGGTGGGAGAACACTGAAGCTTTCTTT	CASSITGWENTEAFF
TRBJ2-7	-	TRBV5-4	-	TGTGCCAGCAGCTATGGATGGAGGGCCTACGAGCAGTACTTC	CASSYGWRAYEQYF
TRBJ1-2	TRBD1	TRBV5-1	few	TGCGCCAGCAGCTCAGAGGGACAGCGGGCTTCCTATGGCTACACCTTC	CASSSEGQRASYGYTF
TRBJ2-1	TRBD1	TRBV9	-	TGTGCCAGCAGCGCAGGGGGCAATGAGCAGTTCTTC	CASSAGGNEQFF
TRBJ2-1	-	TRBV7-6	-	TGTGCCAGCAGCCATCCACCGGGAGAGATCAACAATGAGCAGTTCTTC	CASSHPPGEINNEQFF
TRBJ2-5	TRBD1	TRBV7-9	-	TGTGCCAGCAGCCCAACCGGGACAGAAGAGGCCCAGTACTTC	CASSPTGTEEAQYF
TRBJ1-5	-	TRBV30	-	TGTGCCTACAACGTAGCCGATCAGCCCCAGCATTTT	CAYNVADQPQHF
TRBJ1-2	-	TRBV7-9	-	TGTGCCAGCAGCTCCCCCGACAGGCCCCGGGATGGCTACACCTTC	CASSSPDRPRDGYTF
TRBJ2-3	-	TRBV11-1	-	TGTGCCGGCAGCAGGGACAGCGGGTATACGCAGTATTTT	CAGSRDSGYTQYF
TRBJ2-2	-	TRBV6-1	-	TGTGCCAGCAGTAGCGGGACCGGGGAGCTGTTTTTT	CASSSGTGELFF
TRBJ1-5	-	TRBV18	-	TGTGCCAGCTCACCGGACAGAAATAGCAATCAGCCCCAGCATTTT	CASSPDRNSNQPQHF
TRBJ1-2	-	TRBV6-1	-	TGTGCCAGCATATGGTCCCTAGGGGACTATGGCTACACCTTC	CASIWSLGDYGYTF